One and the same sample provided the 26 T cell receptor beta chains below, sequenced in a study of blood T cell repertoires in COVID-19. Assay used: immunoSEQ multiplex PCR; TCRdb lists only in-frame clones, some missing. The sample lists approximately 300,000 clones; around 85% were seen once. Sample: peripheral blood. These receptors came from a woman aged 45-65 years with active or convalescent COVID-19.

This chain joins TRBV19 and TRBJ1-5; 10 nucleotides agree with TRBD1. The CDR3 runs 15 residues. Trimming cost V 4 bases and J 6 bases; bases outside gene matches: 6. CDR1 LNHDA and CDR2 SQIVND come from the germline V gene (reference sequence). CDR3 in amino acids: CASSTGTGEAQPQHF. The CDR3, as DNA: TGTGCCAGTAGTACCGGGACAGGGGAGGCTCAGCCCCAGCATTTT. Drawing the rest from reference TRBV19 and TRBJ1-5, the complete variable domain is DGGITQSPKYLFRKEGQNVTLSCEQNLNHDAMYWYRQDPGQGLRLIYYSQIVNDFQKGDIAEGYSVSREKKESFPLTVTSAQKNPTAFYLCASSTGTGEAQPQHFGDGTRLSIL.

This clone is a singleton in its sample. The CDR3 coding sequence is TGTGCCAGCTCACCACCTCTTGGGCAGAGAGAAGCTTTCTTT. Protein sequence: CASSPPLGQREAFF. V gene TRBV18 combines with J gene TRBJ1-1, with D hard to call. In germline, CDR1 is KGHSH, CDR2 LQKENI. Trimming took off 0 bases at V and 8 bases at J, with 13 bases between the two ends. The CDR3 covers 14 residues.

V and J are TRBV5-1 and TRBJ2-3, with 8 bases matching TRBD2. The length of the CDR3 is 16 residues. The germline gives CDR1 SGHRS, CDR2 YFSETQ. V gave up 0 bases and J gave up 3 bases; unmatched junction bases: 6. The CDR3 sequence: CASSLDPAGETDTQYF. The CDR3, as DNA: TGCGCCAGCAGCTTGGATCCAGCGGGAGAGACAGATACGCAGTATTTT.

The CDR3 region has the DNA TGTGCCAGCAGCAAAGCCCTGAGGCCCCCGCCCCAATGTAATGAGCAGTTCTTC. Protein product: CASSKALRPPPQCNEQFF. The chain joins TRBV21-1 to TRBJ2-1; the D call of TRBD2 is as the table states it, not checked on the DNA. TRBV21-1 represents a pseudogene. The CDR3 spans 18 residues.

This clone has a count of ten or more. The CDR3 DNA sequence: TGTGCCAGCACCCTGGGGGGACGAGGACCTTATAGCAATCAGCCCCAGCATTTT. It specifies CASTLGGRGPYSNQPQHF. The chain uses TRBV7-8 and TRBJ1-5, with D maybe TRBD1 (5 bases). Trimming cost V 7 bases and J 0 bases, with 22 bases left between them. Germline CDR1 is SGHVS and CDR2 is FQNEAQ. The length of the CDR3 is 18 residues.

This chain links TRBV30 with TRBJ1-1; no firm D call. CDR1 and CDR2 from the germline V gene are GTSNPN and SVGIG (reference sequence). Trimming shortened V by 2 bases and J by 3 bases, and 10 bases separated the two germline ends. This CDR3 has 13 residues. The CDR3: CAWSRNSYTEAFF. In DNA, the CDR3 is TGTGCCTGGAGTCGAAACAGCTACACTGAAGCTTTCTTT.

The V call is TRBV10-3, the J call TRBJ2-7; TRBD1 might be the D (5 bases). V lost 2 bases and J lost 0, with 20 bases in between. Germline CDR1 and CDR2: ENHRY and SYGVKD. The CDR3 covers 18 residues. CDR3: CAISELPFWRQTSYEQYF. Here the CDR3 DNA reads TGTGCCATCAGTGAGCTCCCGTTTTGGAGACAGACCTCCTACGAGCAGTACTTC.

The rearrangement uses TRBV19 and TRBJ1-1; TRBD1 is a possible D gene (5 bases). Germline CDR1 reads LNHDA; CDR2 reads SQIVND (reference sequence). The CDR3 spans 15 residues. V was cut by 5 bases and J by 1 base, with 14 bases left in between. The chain's CDR3 is CASSGRGFGNTEAFF. The CDR3, as DNA: TGTGCCAGTAGTGGGAGGGGTTTTGGGAACACTGAAGCTTTCTTT.

The chain has TRBV20-1 and TRBJ2-1; 8 bases map to TRBD2. The CDR3 has 16 amino acids. Germline V gene data show CDR1 as DFQATT and CDR2 as SNEGSKA (reference sequence). V shed 6 bases, J shed 7 bases, and the junction held 17 bases outside the gene matches. The CDR3 reads CSASQRRGVANNEQFF. In DNA, the CDR3 is TGCAGTGCCAGTCAAAGGCGGGGGGTTGCTAATAATGAGCAGTTCTTC.

The count of this clone is one. The rearrangement uses TRBV30 and TRBJ2-2; 8 bases fit TRBD1. CDR1 is GTSNPN, CDR2 SVGIG, per germline (reference sequence). The ends lost 4 bases at V and 9 bases at J; junction bases unmatched: 16. CDR3 length: 16 residues. CDR3 region: CAWIPVVAGGYRELFF. In DNA form, the CDR3 reads TGTGCCTGGATACCGGTCGTGGCAGGGGGCTACCGGGAGCTGTTTTTT.

To note about this clone: Other DNA variants within this sample encode the same CDR3. J is TRBJ1-2 and V is TRBV15; 8 bases fit TRBD1. Germline V gene sequence: CDR1 LNHNV, CDR2 YYDKDF (reference sequence). The trim removed 0 bases at V and 5 bases at J, leaving 2 bases unmatched. CDR3 size: 14 residues. CDR3 loop: CATSRDRTGYGYTF. The CDR3 DNA follows: TGTGCCACCAGCAGAGATCGGACAGGGTATGGCTACACCTTC.

The chain couples TRBV2 to TRBJ1-1; TRBD1 aligns across 9 bases. Germline CDR1 and CDR2: SNHLY and FYNNEI. The CDR3 is 14 amino acids. V gave up 6 bases and J gave up 3 bases; unmatched junction bases: 5. In DNA form, the CDR3 reads TGTGCCAGCAGCGCGACAGGGGGATACACTGAAGCTTTCTTT. This translates into CASSATGGYTEAFF.

This chain links TRBV2 with TRBJ2-1, with 14 bases lining up with TRBD2. This CDR3 region has 16 residues. The ends lost 6 bases at V and 5 bases at J; junction bases unmatched: 6. CDR1 and CDR2 from the germline V gene are SNHLY and FYNNEI. The CDR3 nucleotides are TGTGCCAGCAGGCGACTAGCGGGAGGGCGGGACAATGAGCAGTTCTTC. This codes for CASRRLAGGRDNEQFF.

DNA of the CDR3: TGTGCCTGGAGTGTTGTTGACCGCCTCTTTCGGGTTAATGAAAAACTGTTTTTT. Amino acid sequence: CAWSVVDRLFRVNEKLFF. The rearrangement joins TRBV30 to TRBJ1-4; D ambiguous. There are 18 residues in the CDR3. The germline gives CDR1 GTSNPN, CDR2 SVGIG (reference sequence). Trimming removed 0 bases at V and 4 bases at J, with 21 bases between.

The chain employs TRBV7-6 and TRBJ1-1, with 10 bases aligning to TRBD1. CDR1 is SGHVS and CDR2 is FNYEAQ in the germline V gene. This CDR3 region has 16 residues. V lost 4 bases to trimming and J lost 4 bases; unmatched junction nucleotides: 9. The CDR3 sequence: CASSSARTGGPTEAFF. The CDR3 DNA sequence: TGTGCCAGCAGCTCAGCTAGGACAGGGGGTCCCACTGAAGCTTTCTTT.

V usage is TRBV2 and J usage is TRBJ2-7; perhaps TRBD1 as D (6 bases). V lost 5 bases and J lost 2, with 7 bases in between. The CDR3 runs 12 residues. Per germline, CDR1 SNHLY and CDR2 FYNNEI. CDR3 protein: CASSRQAYEQYF. The CDR3 region has the DNA TGTGCCAGCAGTCGACAGGCCTACGAGCAGTACTTC.

This rearrangement joins TRBV7-3 to TRBJ1-6; D remains unclear. Germline V lookup: CDR1 SGHTA, CDR2 FQGTGA. V was pared by 4 bases and J by 9 bases, with 13 bases between. This CDR3 is 14 amino acids long. In DNA, the CDR3 is TGTGCCAGCAGCTCCCGGGCTGGAGGTTCACCCCTCCACTTT. It codes for CASSSRAGGSPLHF.

This clone has more than one count but fewer than ten. The rearrangement links TRBV11-2 to TRBJ1-2, with D possibly being TRBD1 (6 bases). This CDR3 region has 15 residues. V lost 1 base to trimming and J lost 2 bases, with 11 bases between them. Germline V gene lookup returns CDR1 SGHAT and CDR2 FQNNGV. The chain's CDR3 is CASSLGLRGNYGYTF. For the CDR3, the DNA is TGTGCCAGCAGCTTAGGCCTTAGGGGGAACTATGGCTACACCTTC.

This clone was found many times. This chain connects TRBV19 to TRBJ1-2, with D perhaps matching TRBD1 (6 bases). Per the germline V gene, CDR1 is LNHDA and CDR2 is SQIVND (reference sequence). The germline V and J ends were trimmed by 0 bases and 4 bases, with 15 bases remaining between them. This CDR3 is built from 16 residues. CDR3 sequence: CASSIDGARTVYGYTF. CDR3 DNA: TGTGCCAGTAGTATAGATGGAGCTAGGACAGTCTATGGCTACACCTTC.

The V call is TRBV29-1, the J call TRBJ2-7; D is possibly TRBD1 (6 bases). The ends were cut back, 5 bases at V and 6 bases at J, with 20 bases in the middle. Germline assignment: CDR1 SQVTM and CDR2 ANQGSEA. The CDR3 has 14 residues. The CDR3 sequence is CSVRMRQAASEQYF. DNA for the CDR3: TGCAGCGTTCGCATGAGACAGGCAGCTTCCGAGCAGTACTTC.

V usage is TRBV3-1 (or the pseudogene TRBV3-2) and J usage is TRBJ2-1; 12 positions match TRBD2. V lost 1 base and J lost 11; bases outside the gene matches: 9. Looked up from germline, CDR1 is LGHDT and CDR2 is YNNKEL (reference sequence). This CDR3 is built from 16 residues. CDR3 sequence (DNA): TGTGCCAGCAGCCAAGTAGGTCGGACTAGCGGGAACAAGCAGTTCTTC. Translation gives CASSQVGRTSGNKQFF.

CDR3: CASSPMAGGPNEQFF. The CDR3 nucleotides read TGTGCCAGCAGCCCGATGGCGGGAGGGCCGAATGAGCAGTTCTTC. The chain links TRBV5-4 to TRBJ2-1, with 9 bases identical to TRBD2. This CDR3 spans 15 amino acids. V lost 4 bases, J lost 7 bases, and 9 bases stayed unmatched. CDR1 SGHNT and CDR2 YYREEE come from the germline V gene (reference sequence).

The J gene is TRBJ2-3, the V gene TRBV6-1, with 7 bases identical to TRBD1. The CDR3 loop spans 14 amino acids. J lost 3 bases, V lost 2 bases, and 2 bases had no gene match. CDR1 and CDR2 from the germline V gene are MNHNS and SASEGT. CDR3 nucleotide sequence: TGTGCCAGCAGTGAATCACAGGGGACAGATACGCAGTATTTT. It translates to CASSESQGTDTQYF.

The V and J genes are TRBV4-1 and TRBJ2-1; 15 bases are a match to TRBD2. In germline, CDR1 is MGHRA, CDR2 YSYEKL. The CDR3 spans 20 residues. Trimming removed 0 bases from V and 0 bases from J; junction bases left unmatched: 6. Here the CDR3 reads CASSQDRGLAGGSSYNEQFF. CDR3 nucleotides: TGCGCCAGCAGCCAAGATAGGGGACTAGCGGGAGGAAGCTCCTACAATGAGCAGTTCTTC.

The chain has TRBV19 and TRBJ1-5, with 8 bases fitting TRBD1. The CDR3 loop spans 15 amino acids. J was trimmed by 4 bases and V by 7 bases; bases with no gene match: 9. Germline CDR1 is LNHDA and CDR2 is SQIVND (reference sequence). In DNA form, the CDR3 reads TGTGCCAGTATCGGACAGGGAGGCCTGAATCAGCCCCAGCATTTT. This codes for CASIGQGGLNQPQHF.

The rearrangement uses TRBV5-1 and TRBJ1-1, with D unclear. Germline V gene lookup returns CDR1 SGHRS and CDR2 YFSETQ. CDR3 length: 14 amino acids. Trimming cost V 0 bases and J 0 bases, with 6 bases left between them. The CDR3 sequence is CASSLGLVNTEAFF. DNA of the CDR3: TGCGCCAGCAGCTTGGGACTGGTGAACACTGAAGCTTTCTTT.